These 25 T cell receptor beta chains came from one sample sequenced in a study of cytomegalovirus exposure and HLA in healthy donors. The primer mix had 60 Vbeta and 13 Jbeta primers. The protocol was immunoSEQ multiplex PCR, while the TCRdb copy is restricted to in-frame clones and leaves out a portion. Here the sample spans 250,000 or so clones, 80% to 95% being singletons. Sequencing was performed on PBMCs. The receptors originated from a girl aged 2 to 10 in good health and CMV-seronegative.

V usage is TRBV7-3 and J usage is TRBJ2-4, with D perhaps matching TRBD2 (6 bases). Looked up from germline, CDR1 is SGHTA and CDR2 is FQGTGA. CDR3 length equals 15 residues. V lost 5 bases and J lost 0, with 11 bases in between. The CDR3 loop is CASSLGGTAKNIQYF. The DNA of the CDR3 is TGTGCCAGCAGCCTTGGGGGGACAGCCAAAAACATTCAGTACTTC.

This clone appeared a single time. The rearrangement uses TRBV27 and TRBJ1-5; possible D gene TRBD1, 6 bases. Germline CDR1 reads MNHEY; CDR2 reads SMNVEV (reference sequence). V shed 0 bases and J shed 2 bases, with 11 bases lying between them. The CDR3 loop spans 16 amino acids. The CDR3 nucleotides read TGTGCCAGCAGTTTATCGGCAGGGGCCGGCAATCAGCCCCAGCATTTT. Encoded protein: CASSLSAGAGNQPQHF.

This clone was seen once. The V and J genes are TRBV7-9 and TRBJ2-3, with a tentative D call TRBD2 (7 bases). Per the germline V gene, CDR1 is SEHNR and CDR2 is FQNEAQ (reference sequence). Trimming cost V 4 bases and J 5 bases, with 19 bases left between them. This CDR3 is 16 amino acids long. The CDR3 loop reads CASSSPGAGAKDTQYF. CDR3 sequence (DNA): TGTGCCAGCAGCTCCCCGGGGGCGGGAGCGAAAGATACGCAGTATTTT.

In this sample, this clone turned up once. The J gene is TRBJ2-3, the V gene TRBV5-6, with 8 bases matching TRBD2. The CDR3 loop spans 16 amino acids. Germline CDR1 is SGHDT and CDR2 is YYEEEE. After removal of 2 bases from V and 2 bases from J, the junction contained 7 bases not matched to a gene. The CDR3: CASSLAGEVFTDTQYF. The CDR3 nucleotides read TGTGCCAGCAGCTTAGCGGGAGAGGTCTTCACAGATACGCAGTATTTT.

This clone showed up just once. The chain employs TRBV6-5 and TRBJ2-1; weak D call: TRBD1 (7 bases). This CDR3 is 13 amino acids long. Trimming took 10 bases from V and 0 from J, leaving 10 bases between them. Germline loops: CDR1 MNHEY, CDR2 SVGAGI. CDR3 sequence: CATGDSSYNEQFF. DNA for the CDR3: TGTGCCACGGGGGACAGCTCCTACAATGAGCAGTTCTTC.

This clone showed up just a few times. The chain employs TRBV6-6 and TRBJ1-1, with TRBD1 as a possible D gene (6 bases). The CDR3 covers 14 residues. Between the trimmed V and J ends, which lost 4 bases and 11 bases, there was a span of 20 bases. From germline, CDR1 is MNHNY and CDR2 SVGAGI (reference sequence). The CDR3 coding sequence is TGTGCCAGCAGTTTAAGGACCAACGACAGGTCGGCTTTCTTT. Its translation: CASSLRTNDRSAFF.

This clone was picked up one time. The rearrangement links TRBV7-3 to TRBJ2-3; 12 bases match TRBD2. J gave up 7 bases and V 4 bases, and 15 bases lay outside the gene matches. From germline, CDR1 is SGHTA and CDR2 FQGTGA. The CDR3 has 18 amino acids. The CDR3 here is CASSSLGWTSGASNTQYF. The DNA for the CDR3 is TGTGCCAGCAGCTCTTTGGGGTGGACTAGCGGGGCGTCGAATACGCAGTATTTT.

This clone was picked up one time. In DNA form, the CDR3 reads TGTGCCAGCAGCTCAGTAGCAACGCAGTATTTT. This sequence encodes CASSSVATQYF. This chain uses TRBV5-4 with TRBJ2-3; D not certain. The CDR3 is 11 residues long. Germline assignment: CDR1 SGHNT and CDR2 YYREEE (reference sequence). Trimming left V 3 bases short and J 9 bases short, with 8 bases between.

The rearrangement joins TRBV28 to TRBJ2-3; D is perhaps TRBD1 (7 bases). V dropped 5 bases and J dropped 3 bases, with 18 bases sitting between them. The CDR3 extends over 16 amino acids. Germline CDR1 and CDR2: MDHEN and SYDVKM. This CDR3 is CASSLTLAGGTDTQYF. The CDR3 DNA reads TGTGCCAGCAGTCTTACCCTTGCAGGGGGGACAGATACGCAGTATTTT.

This chain connects TRBV7-6 to TRBJ2-7, with D perhaps matching TRBD2 (6 bases). Trimming took 5 bases from V and 7 from J, leaving 15 bases between them. The CDR3 runs to 13 residues. CDR1 is SGHVS, CDR2 FNYEAQ, per germline. The CDR3: CASSPNRGGEQYF. The CDR3 coding sequence is TGTGCCAGCAGCCCGAACCGAGGAGGGGAGCAGTACTTC.

This clone turned up a few times. In nucleotides, the CDR3 is TGTGCCAGTGTCCCGGGACAGAGCAATCAGCCCCAGCATTTT. Translated, it gives CASVPGQSNQPQHF. V and J are TRBV19 and TRBJ1-5; 7 nucleotides match TRBD1. This CDR3 is 14 amino acids long. Germline V gene data show CDR1 as LNHDA and CDR2 as SQIVND (reference sequence). J was trimmed by 1 base and V by 8 bases; bases with no gene match: 5.

The J gene is TRBJ1-1, the V gene TRBV25-1, with unresolved D. This CDR3 has 13 residues. Deletions cut 10 bases from V and 4 bases from J, with 16 bases between. CDR1 and CDR2 (germline): MGHDK, SYGVNS. This CDR3 reads CATGLGSGTEAFF. CDR3 bases: TGTGCCACCGGACTGGGGTCGGGCACTGAAGCTTTCTTT. Variable domain in full (rest from reference TRBV25-1 and TRBJ1-1): EADIYQTPRYLVIGTGKKITLECSQTMGHDKMYWYQQDPGMELHLIHYSYGVNSTEKGDLSSESTVSRIRTEHFPLTLESARPSHTSQYLCATGLGSGTEAFFGQGTRLTVV.

The rearrangement uses TRBV6-1 and TRBJ2-7, with TRBD1 as a possible D gene (7 bases). There are 15 residues in the CDR3. Germline V lookup: CDR1 MNHNS, CDR2 SASEGT. Deletions cut 5 bases from V and 7 bases from J, with 21 bases between. This chain's CDR3 is CASSQGGSGTWEQYF. The CDR3 bases are TGTGCCAGCAGTCAGGGGGGCAGCGGAACTTGGGAGCAGTACTTC.

This clone was seen once. The V gene is TRBV30, the J gene TRBJ1-3; the D is unclear. This CDR3 has 14 amino acids. V dropped 1 base and J dropped 1 base, with 8 bases sitting between them. From germline, CDR1 is GTSNPN and CDR2 SVGIG (reference sequence). CDR3 nucleotide sequence: TGTGCCTGGAGTGCGGTTTTTTCTGGAAACACCATATATTTT. Protein: CAWSAVFSGNTIYF.

This clone was detected once. The CDR3 bases are TGTGCCAGCAGCACCTCGGGACAGATCACTGAAGCTTTCTTT. Amino acids: CASSTSGQITEAFF. The chain recombines TRBV7-9 with TRBJ1-1; 7 nucleotides match TRBD1. Trimming at V came to 5 bases and at J to 4 bases, leaving 7 bases not matched to a gene. The germline gives CDR1 SEHNR, CDR2 FQNEAQ (reference sequence). This CDR3 is 14 amino acids long.

The V and J genes are TRBV27 and TRBJ2-7, with TRBD1 matching over 7 bases. CDR3 length equals 13 residues. Germline V gene lookup returns CDR1 MNHEY and CDR2 SMNVEV (reference sequence). J lost 6 bases, V lost 5 bases, and 7 bases had no gene match. CDR3 in amino acids: CASSGDSHREQYF. Here the CDR3 DNA reads TGTGCCAGCAGTGGGGACAGTCACCGCGAGCAGTACTTC.

The chain carries TRBV30 and TRBJ1-3, with 8 bases fitting TRBD1. This CDR3 has 13 residues. V dropped 2 bases and J dropped 7; count of bases not matched to a gene: 4. Per the germline V gene, CDR1 is GTSNPN and CDR2 is SVGIG (reference sequence). The chain's CDR3 is CAWSTGGTNTIYF. DNA of the CDR3: TGTGCCTGGAGTACAGGGGGAACGAACACCATATATTTT.

The chain has TRBV21-1 and TRBJ2-2; TRBD1, as called in the table, went unchecked against the DNA. TRBV21-1 is tagged as a pseudogene. The length of the CDR3 is 15 residues. The DNA of the CDR3 is TGTGCCAACAGCACTGGACAGACGAACACCGGGGAGCTGTTTTTT. Protein: CANSTGQTNTGELFF.

CDR3 residues: CASSELRGGTNEQFF. CDR3 nucleotides: TGTGCCAGCAGTGAACTGCGGGGGGGTACAAACGAGCAGTTCTTC. The gene calls are TRBV2 and TRBJ2-1, with 9 positions matching TRBD2. In germline, CDR1 is SNHLY, CDR2 FYNNEI. V lost 2 bases and J lost 10; bases outside the gene matches: 9. The CDR3 sequence is 15 residues long.

This chain links TRBV10-3 with TRBJ2-1, with 8 nucleotides matching TRBD2. With 2 bases clipped from V and 5 bases from J, the junction kept 11 bases outside the gene matches. This CDR3 contains 17 residues. Germline-derived CDR1 and CDR2 are ENHRY and SYGVKD. The CDR3 sequence: CAISERLSGIGDNEQFF. The CDR3 coding sequence is TGTGCCATCAGTGAGAGACTTAGCGGGATTGGAGACAATGAGCAGTTCTTC.

This clone appeared a single time. The chain carries TRBV5-4 and TRBJ2-5, with 11 positions matching TRBD2. CDR1 SGHNT and CDR2 YYREEE come from the germline V gene (reference sequence). CDR3 size: 17 residues. V shed 4 bases, J shed 0 bases, and the junction held 8 bases outside the gene matches. The CDR3 bases are TGTGCCAGCAGCCGGACTCTAGCGGGGGGATACCAAGAGACCCAGTACTTC. Protein: CASSRTLAGGYQETQYF.

V and J are TRBV25-1 and TRBJ2-7, with D unresolved. CDR1 is MGHDK and CDR2 is SYGVNS in the germline V gene. There are 13 residues in the CDR3. V lost 1 base and J lost 2, with 6 bases in between. DNA for the CDR3: TGTGCCAGCAGTGAATGGGCAGCCTACGAGCAGTACTTC. This translates into CASSEWAAYEQYF.

The rearrangement uses TRBV10-2 and TRBJ2-3; D remains ambiguous. Trimming took 5 bases from V and 4 from J, leaving 7 bases between them. Germline V gene data show CDR1 as WSHSY and CDR2 as SAAADI. CDR3 length: 12 amino acids. CDR3 residues: CASSWAADTQYF. Written as DNA, the CDR3 is TGCGCCAGCAGTTGGGCAGCAGATACGCAGTATTTT.

The chain couples TRBV10-3 to TRBJ1-1; 9 bases are a match to TRBD1. The length of the CDR3 is 16 residues. V dropped 2 bases and J dropped 5; count of bases not matched to a gene: 9. In germline, CDR1 is ENHRY, CDR2 SYGVKD. For the CDR3, the DNA is TGTGCCATCAGTGAGACTGCGGGACAGGGTTATACTGAAGCTTTCTTT. Residues: CAISETAGQGYTEAFF.

This sequence joins TRBV27 and TRBJ2-7; 7 bases map to TRBD2. Germline V gives CDR1 MNHEY, CDR2 SMNVEV (reference sequence). The length of the CDR3 is 15 residues. Trimming at V came to 7 bases and at J to 3 bases, leaving 12 bases not matched to a gene. This CDR3 is CASKTKAGRSYEQYF. The CDR3 coding sequence is TGTGCCAGCAAGACGAAAGCGGGGCGGAGCTACGAGCAGTACTTC.